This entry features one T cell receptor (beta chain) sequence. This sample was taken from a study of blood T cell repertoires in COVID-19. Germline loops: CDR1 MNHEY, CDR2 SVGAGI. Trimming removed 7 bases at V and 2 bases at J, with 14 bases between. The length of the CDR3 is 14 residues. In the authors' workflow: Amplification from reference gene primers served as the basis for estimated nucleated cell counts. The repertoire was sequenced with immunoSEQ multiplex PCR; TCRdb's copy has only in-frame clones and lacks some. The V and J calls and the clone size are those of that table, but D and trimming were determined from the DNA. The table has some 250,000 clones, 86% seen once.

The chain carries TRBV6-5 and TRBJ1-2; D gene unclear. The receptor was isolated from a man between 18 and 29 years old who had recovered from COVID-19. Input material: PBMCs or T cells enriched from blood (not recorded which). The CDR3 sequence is CASTYQVANYGYTF. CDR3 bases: TGTGCCAGCACCTACCAGGTTGCCAACTATGGCTACACCTTC.